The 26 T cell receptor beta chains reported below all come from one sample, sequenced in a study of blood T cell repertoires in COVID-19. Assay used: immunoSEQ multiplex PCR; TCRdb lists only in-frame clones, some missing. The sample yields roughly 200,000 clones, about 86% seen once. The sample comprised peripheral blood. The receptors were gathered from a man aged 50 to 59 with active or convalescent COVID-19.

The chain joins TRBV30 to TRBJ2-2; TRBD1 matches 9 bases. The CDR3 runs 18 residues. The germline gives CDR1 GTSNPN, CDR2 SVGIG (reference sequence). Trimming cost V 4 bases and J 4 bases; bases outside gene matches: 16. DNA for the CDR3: TGTGCCTGGAAGGGAGGGGGCTGGACAGGGGCGAGCACCGGGGAGCTGTTTTTT. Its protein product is CAWKGGGWTGASTGELFF.

CDR3 loop: CASSRDSSYEQYF. The CDR3 region has the DNA TGTGCCAGTAGCCGGGACAGCTCCTACGAGCAGTACTTC. The chain joins TRBV19 to TRBJ2-7; 7 nucleotides align to TRBD1. This CDR3 contains 13 residues. V lost 6 bases to trimming and J lost 0 bases; unmatched junction nucleotides: 2. Germline CDR1 is LNHDA and CDR2 is SQIVND (reference sequence).

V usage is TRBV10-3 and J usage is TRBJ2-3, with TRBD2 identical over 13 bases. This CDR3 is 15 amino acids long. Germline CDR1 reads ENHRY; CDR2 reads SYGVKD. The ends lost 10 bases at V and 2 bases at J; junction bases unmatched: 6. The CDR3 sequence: CATRTSGGDTDTQYF. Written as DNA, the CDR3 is TGTGCCACCAGGACTAGCGGGGGCGACACAGATACGCAGTATTTT.

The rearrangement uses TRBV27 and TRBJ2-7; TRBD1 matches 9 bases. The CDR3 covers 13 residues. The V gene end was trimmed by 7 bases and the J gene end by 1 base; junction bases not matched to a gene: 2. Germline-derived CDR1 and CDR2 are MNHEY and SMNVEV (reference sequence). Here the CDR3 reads CASKQGASYEQYF. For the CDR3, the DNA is TGTGCCAGCAAACAGGGGGCATCCTACGAGCAGTACTTC.

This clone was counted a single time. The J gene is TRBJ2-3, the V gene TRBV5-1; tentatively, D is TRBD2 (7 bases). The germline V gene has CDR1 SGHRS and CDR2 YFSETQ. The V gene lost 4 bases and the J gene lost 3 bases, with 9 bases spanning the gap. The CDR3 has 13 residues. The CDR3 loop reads CASSEGGTDTQYF. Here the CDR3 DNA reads TGCGCCAGCAGCGAGGGGGGGACAGATACGCAGTATTTT.

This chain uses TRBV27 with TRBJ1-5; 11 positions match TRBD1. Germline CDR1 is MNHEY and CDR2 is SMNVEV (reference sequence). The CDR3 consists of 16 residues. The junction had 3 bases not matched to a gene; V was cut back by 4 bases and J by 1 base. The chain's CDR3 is CASSSGQGASNQPQHF. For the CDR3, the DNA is TGTGCCAGCAGTTCAGGACAGGGGGCCAGCAATCAGCCCCAGCATTTT.

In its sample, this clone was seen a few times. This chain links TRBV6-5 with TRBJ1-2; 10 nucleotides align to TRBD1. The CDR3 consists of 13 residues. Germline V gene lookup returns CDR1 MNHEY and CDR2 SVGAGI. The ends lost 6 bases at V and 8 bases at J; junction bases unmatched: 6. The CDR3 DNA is TGTGCCAGCAGGGGACAGGGGCAACACGGCTACACCTTC. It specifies CASRGQGQHGYTF.

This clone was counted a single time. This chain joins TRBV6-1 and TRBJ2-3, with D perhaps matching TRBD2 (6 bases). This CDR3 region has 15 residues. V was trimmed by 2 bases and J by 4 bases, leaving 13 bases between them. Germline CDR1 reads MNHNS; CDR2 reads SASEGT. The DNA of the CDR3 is TGTGCCAGCAGTGAACAGGGCACGGGGGCAGATACGCAGTATTTT. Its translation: CASSEQGTGADTQYF.

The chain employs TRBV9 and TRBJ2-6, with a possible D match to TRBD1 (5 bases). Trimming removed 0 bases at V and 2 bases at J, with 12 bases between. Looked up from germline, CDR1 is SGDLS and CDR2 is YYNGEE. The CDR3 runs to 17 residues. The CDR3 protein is CASSVEGAPTGANVLTF. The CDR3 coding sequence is TGTGCCAGCAGCGTAGAAGGGGCCCCCACTGGGGCCAACGTCCTGACTTTC.

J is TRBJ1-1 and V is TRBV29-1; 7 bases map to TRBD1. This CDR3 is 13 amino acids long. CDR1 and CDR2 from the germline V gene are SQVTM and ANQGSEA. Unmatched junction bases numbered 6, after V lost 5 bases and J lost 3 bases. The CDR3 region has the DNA TGCAGCGTTAAGGGGGCTGGGGACACTGAAGCTTTCTTT. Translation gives CSVKGAGDTEAFF.

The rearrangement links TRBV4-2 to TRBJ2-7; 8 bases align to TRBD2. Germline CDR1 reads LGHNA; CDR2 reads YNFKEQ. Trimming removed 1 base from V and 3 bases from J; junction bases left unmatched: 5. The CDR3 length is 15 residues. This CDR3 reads CASSQGVGLGYEQYF. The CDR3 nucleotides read TGTGCCAGCAGCCAAGGAGTGGGACTAGGCTACGAGCAGTACTTC.

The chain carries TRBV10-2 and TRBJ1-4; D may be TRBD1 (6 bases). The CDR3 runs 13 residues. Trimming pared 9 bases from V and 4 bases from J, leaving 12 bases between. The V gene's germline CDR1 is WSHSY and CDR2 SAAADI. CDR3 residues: CASKGQNNEKLFF. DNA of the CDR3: TGCGCCAGTAAAGGACAGAATAATGAAAAACTGTTTTTT.

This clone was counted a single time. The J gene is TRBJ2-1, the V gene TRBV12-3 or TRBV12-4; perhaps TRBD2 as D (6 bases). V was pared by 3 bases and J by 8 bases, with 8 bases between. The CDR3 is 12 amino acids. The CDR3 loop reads CASSLEGDEQFF. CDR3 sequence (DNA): TGTGCCAGCAGTTTGGAGGGAGATGAGCAGTTCTTC.

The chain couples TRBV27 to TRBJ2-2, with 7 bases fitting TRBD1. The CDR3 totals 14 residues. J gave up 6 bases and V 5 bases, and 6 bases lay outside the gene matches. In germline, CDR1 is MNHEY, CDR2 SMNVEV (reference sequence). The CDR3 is CASSRQTGPGELFF. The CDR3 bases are TGTGCCAGCAGTCGACAGACAGGGCCCGGGGAGCTGTTTTTT.

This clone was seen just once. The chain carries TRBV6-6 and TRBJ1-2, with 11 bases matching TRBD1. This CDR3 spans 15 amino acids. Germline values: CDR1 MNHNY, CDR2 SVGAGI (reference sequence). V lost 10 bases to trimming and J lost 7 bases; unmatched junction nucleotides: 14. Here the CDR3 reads CATLGQGAVSGGYTF. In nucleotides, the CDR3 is TGTGCCACCTTAGGACAGGGGGCGGTGTCAGGTGGCTACACCTTC.

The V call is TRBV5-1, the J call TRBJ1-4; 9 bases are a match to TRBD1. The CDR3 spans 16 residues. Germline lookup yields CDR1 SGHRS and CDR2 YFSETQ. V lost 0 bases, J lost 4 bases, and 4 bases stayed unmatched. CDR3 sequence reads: CASSLDPGQGNEKLFF. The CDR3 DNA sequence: TGCGCCAGCAGCTTGGACCCGGGACAGGGTAATGAAAAACTGTTTTTT.

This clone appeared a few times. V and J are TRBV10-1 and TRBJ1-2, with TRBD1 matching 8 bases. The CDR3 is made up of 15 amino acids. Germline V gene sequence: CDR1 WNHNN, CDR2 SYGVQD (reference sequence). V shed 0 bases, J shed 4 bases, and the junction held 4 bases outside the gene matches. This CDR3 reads CASSESRQGCYGYTF. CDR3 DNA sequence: TGCGCCAGCAGTGAGTCGCGACAGGGGTGCTATGGCTACACCTTC.

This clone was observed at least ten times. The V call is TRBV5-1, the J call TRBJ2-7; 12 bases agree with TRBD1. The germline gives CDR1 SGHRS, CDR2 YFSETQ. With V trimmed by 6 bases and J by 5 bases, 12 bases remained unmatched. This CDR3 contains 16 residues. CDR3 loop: CASKGTGGAKSDEQYF. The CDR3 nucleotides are TGCGCCAGCAAGGGGACAGGGGGCGCAAAGTCCGACGAGCAGTACTTC.

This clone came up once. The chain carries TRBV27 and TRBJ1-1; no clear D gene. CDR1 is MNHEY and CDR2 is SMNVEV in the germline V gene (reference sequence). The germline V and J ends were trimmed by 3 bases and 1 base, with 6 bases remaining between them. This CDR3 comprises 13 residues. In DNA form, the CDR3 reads TGTGCCAGCAGTTTCAGGCGGAACACTGAAGCTTTCTTT. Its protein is CASSFRRNTEAFF.

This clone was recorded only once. The CDR3 spells CASSFGGLSGNTIYF. CDR3 in DNA: TGTGCCAGCAGCTTTGGCGGCCTCTCTGGAAACACCATATATTTT. This chain joins TRBV7-9 and TRBJ1-3, with D unclear. Germline V gene lookup returns CDR1 SEHNR and CDR2 FQNEAQ (reference sequence). The CDR3 contains 15 residues. Between the trimmed V and J ends, which lost 3 bases and 0 bases, there was a span of 9 bases.

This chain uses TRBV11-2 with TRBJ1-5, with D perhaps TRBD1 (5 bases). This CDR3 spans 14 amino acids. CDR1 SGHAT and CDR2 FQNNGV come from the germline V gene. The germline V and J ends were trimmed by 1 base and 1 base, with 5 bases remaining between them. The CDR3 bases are TGTGCCAGCAGCTTAGCAGGGAGCAATCAGCCCCAGCATTTT. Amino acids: CASSLAGSNQPQHF.

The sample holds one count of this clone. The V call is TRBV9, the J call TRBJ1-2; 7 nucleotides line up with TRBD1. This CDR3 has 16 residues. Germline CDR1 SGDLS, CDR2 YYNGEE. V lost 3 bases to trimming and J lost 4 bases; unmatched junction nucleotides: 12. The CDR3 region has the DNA TGTGCCAGCAGCGAGGGGGCTGGACAGGCCCTCTATGGCTACACCTTC. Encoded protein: CASSEGAGQALYGYTF.

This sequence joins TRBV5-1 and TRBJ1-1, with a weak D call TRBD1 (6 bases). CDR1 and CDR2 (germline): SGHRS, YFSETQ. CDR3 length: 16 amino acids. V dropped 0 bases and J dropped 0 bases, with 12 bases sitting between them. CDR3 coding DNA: TGCGCCAGCAGCTTGGGAGACAGGCCAATGAACACTGAAGCTTTCTTT. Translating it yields CASSLGDRPMNTEAFF.

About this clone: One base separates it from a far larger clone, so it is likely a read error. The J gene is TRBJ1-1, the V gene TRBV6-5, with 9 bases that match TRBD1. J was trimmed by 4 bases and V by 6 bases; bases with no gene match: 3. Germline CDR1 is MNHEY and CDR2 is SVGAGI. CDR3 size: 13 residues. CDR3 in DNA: TGTGCCAGCAGCACGACAGGGGGCACTGAAGCTTTCTTT. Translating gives CASSTTGGTEAFF.

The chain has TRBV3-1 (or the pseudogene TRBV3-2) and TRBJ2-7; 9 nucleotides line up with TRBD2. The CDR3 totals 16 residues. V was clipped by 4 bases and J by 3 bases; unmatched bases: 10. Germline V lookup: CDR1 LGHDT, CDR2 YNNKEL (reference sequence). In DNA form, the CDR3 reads TGTGCCAGCAGCCCCAAGGTAGCGGGGGTCCACTACGAGCAGTACTTC. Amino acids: CASSPKVAGVHYEQYF.

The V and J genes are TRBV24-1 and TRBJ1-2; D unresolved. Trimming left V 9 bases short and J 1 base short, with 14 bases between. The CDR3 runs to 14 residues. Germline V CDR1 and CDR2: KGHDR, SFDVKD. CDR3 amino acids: CATREVGHNYGYTF. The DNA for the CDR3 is TGTGCCACCCGGGAGGTGGGCCATAACTATGGCTACACCTTC.